This entry concerns a single TCR beta chain. Its antigen is still unknown. Profiled with immunoSEQ multiplex PCR; TCRdb holds only in-frame clones, not every one. The sample has 73,000 or so clones, approximately 70% seen once. Cryopreserved PBMCs were the source of around 1.8 micrograms of genomic DNA, which went to TCR beta libraries. The sample comes from a study of cytotoxic CD8 clonotypes in ibrutinib-treated CLL. Study-wide context: The cohort had around 10 relapsed/refractory and roughly 15 treatment-naive patients, some 17 IGHV unmutated.

Whole-study results and caveats: Public clonotypes, an uncommon group, contracted or remained stable on treatment.

The source material was PBMCs, sampled after 12 months of ibrutinib treatment. The receptor was isolated from a human donor with chronic lymphocytic leukemia.

The CDR3 sequence is CASSPGLAESTDTQYF. The CDR3 bases are TGCGCCAGCAGCCCGGGACTAGCGGAATCCACAGATACGCAGTATTTT. This chain connects TRBV5-1 to TRBJ2-3; 11 nucleotides agree with TRBD2. With 4 bases clipped from V and 2 bases from J, the junction kept 6 bases outside the gene matches. The CDR3 is 16 amino acids. Germline CDR1 and CDR2: SGHRS and YFSETQ.